One sample yielded the 29 T cell receptor beta chains listed below, sequenced in a study of blood T cells in healthy people across ages. The second PCR ran 7 to 11 cycles with a sample-barcoded 5' primer and J-beta primers. TCRdb passed the 5' RACE reads through MiXCR, listing each CDR3 protein once. The sample shows about 680,000 distinct CDR3 sequences, 49% of them seen only once. The specimen was blood. All receptors come from a woman between 55 and 75 years old in good health.

This clonotype was seen a handful of times. The chain has TRBV15 and TRBJ2-3, with a tentative D call TRBD2 (6 bases). The CDR3 consists of 17 residues. Germline V gene data show CDR1 as LNHNV and CDR2 as YYDKDF (reference sequence). Trimming left V 0 bases short and J 0 bases short, with 13 bases between. CDR3 nucleotides: TGTGCCACCAGCAGAGATATCGGGAGTGGTAGCACAGATACGCAGTATTTT. Translating it yields CATSRDIGSGSTDTQYF. Together with reference TRBV15 and TRBJ2-3, the CDR3 gives the full variable domain: DAMVIQNPRYQVTQFGKPVTLSCSQTLNHNVMYWYQQKSSQAPKLLFHYYDKDFNNEADTPDNFQSRRPNTSFCFLDIRSPGLGDTAMYLCATSRDIGSGSTDTQYFGPGTRLTVL.

This clonotype has just a few counts. This chain joins TRBV29-1 and TRBJ2-1, with 8 bases aligning to TRBD1. The CDR3 is 18 residues long. V was pared by 1 base and J by 3 bases, with 14 bases of the junction left unmatched. CDR1 is SQVTM, CDR2 ANQGSEA, per germline. The CDR3 loop reads CSVEGRPPPGQVYNEQFF. CDR3 nucleotide sequence: TGCAGCGTTGAAGGTCGCCCCCCCCCGGGACAGGTCTACAATGAGCAGTTCTTC.

This clonotype was detected ten times or more. This may arise from a read error, as a much more abundant clone is one base away. This chain connects TRBV29-1 to TRBJ2-1; 10 positions match TRBD2. V lost 7 bases, J lost 15 bases, and 9 bases stayed unmatched. The CDR3 runs 11 residues. Per germline, CDR1 SQVTM and CDR2 ANQGSEA. CDR3 sequence: CSGAAGGWLFF. The CDR3 DNA reads as TGCAGCGGTGCAGCGGGAGGGTGGCTGTTCTTC.

This clonotype has only a few counts. The V and J genes are TRBV4-2 and TRBJ1-2; the D is unclear. V was cut by 3 bases and J by 5 bases, with 10 bases left in between. From germline, CDR1 is LGHNA and CDR2 YNFKEQ. The CDR3 length is 13 residues. CDR3 sequence reads: CASSQDDTYGYTF. In nucleotides, the CDR3 is TGTGCCAGCAGCCAGGATGACACTTATGGCTACACCTTC.

This clonotype occurred a few times. This sequence joins TRBV6-6 and TRBJ1-2; 8 nucleotides align to TRBD1. The CDR3 spans 16 residues. J was trimmed by 1 base and V by 7 bases; bases with no gene match: 11. Germline V gene data show CDR1 as MNHNY and CDR2 as SVGAGI (reference sequence). The CDR3 sequence is CASTQGAAGGNYGYTF. The CDR3 coding sequence is TGTGCCAGCACCCAGGGGGCGGCTGGGGGTAACTATGGCTACACCTTC.

V gene TRBV4-3 combines with J gene TRBJ1-3; no clear D. CDR3 length: 16 amino acids. Germline values: CDR1 LGHNA, CDR2 YSLEER. V was cut by 0 bases and J by 0 bases, with 9 bases left in between. The CDR3 nucleotides are TGCGCCAGCAGCCAAGATTTCAAAGTCTCTGGAAACACCATATATTTT. Encoded protein: CASSQDFKVSGNTIYF.

The chain has TRBV7-6 and TRBJ1-1; D is ambiguous. The V end was cut by 1 base, the J end by 0 bases, with 9 bases between. CDR3 length: 15 residues. Per the germline V gene, CDR1 is SGHVS and CDR2 is FNYEAQ. The CDR3 coding sequence is TGTGCCAGCAGCTTAGGGGGAGGGATGAACACTGAAGCTTTCTTT. This encodes CASSLGGGMNTEAFF. Full variable domain (remainder filled in from reference TRBV7-6 and TRBJ1-1): GAGVSQSPRYKVTKRGQDVALRCDPISGHVSLYWYRQALGQGPEFLTYFNYEAQQDKSGLPNDRFSAERPEGSISTLTIQRTEQRDSAMYRCASSLGGGMNTEAFFGQGTRLTVV.

The gene calls are TRBV20-1 and TRBJ1-5, with D possibly being TRBD1 (5 bases). Germline values: CDR1 DFQATT, CDR2 SNEGSKA (reference sequence). CDR3 length: 14 amino acids. V was shortened by 6 bases and J by 6 bases, with 18 bases between the two germline ends. CDR3 sequence reads: CSAKDRIGSQPQHF. The CDR3 nucleotides are TGCAGTGCCAAAGACAGAATCGGTAGTCAGCCCCAGCATTTT.

The chain links TRBV29-1 to TRBJ2-1; tentatively, D is TRBD2 (6 bases). The germline V gene has CDR1 SQVTM and CDR2 ANQGSEA. The CDR3 has 17 amino acids. The germline V and J ends were trimmed by 4 bases and 1 base, with 20 bases remaining between them. CDR3 sequence (DNA): TGCAGCGTTGGATCCCCGTTACTAGCTGAATCCTACAATGAGCAGTTCTTC. This gives the protein CSVGSPLLAESYNEQFF.

This clonotype was seen just once. The V call is TRBV7-8, the J call TRBJ2-1; D may correspond to TRBD1 or TRBD2 (5 bases each). Germline-derived CDR1 and CDR2 are SGHVS and FQNEAQ. The CDR3 length is 16 residues. V lost 8 bases to trimming and J lost 0 bases, with 17 bases between them. As DNA, the CDR3 is TGTGCCAGCGGGGGTTGGGCGCCGAGCTCCTACAATGAGCAGTTCTTC. Protein: CASGGWAPSSYNEQFF.

The CDR3 reads CASSPPGLHNSPLHF. Here the CDR3 DNA reads TGTGCCAGCAGCCCTCCGGGCCTTCATAATTCACCCCTCCACTTT. The chain uses TRBV7-2 and TRBJ1-6, with unresolved D. There are 15 residues in the CDR3. Trimming removed 5 bases at V and 5 bases at J, with 13 bases between. The germline V gene has CDR1 SGHTA and CDR2 FQGNSA.

This clonotype was seen more than once but under ten times. The chain is built from TRBV7-3 and TRBJ2-4; the D call may be TRBD1 or TRBD2 (6 bases each). This CDR3 is 14 amino acids long. In germline, CDR1 is SGHTA, CDR2 FQGTGA. Trimming removed 0 bases at V and 8 bases at J, with 11 bases between. Here the CDR3 reads CASSLTGGAYIQYF. The CDR3 region has the DNA TGTGCCAGCAGCTTAACCGGGGGCGCATACATTCAGTACTTC.

J is TRBJ2-7 and V is TRBV2; 10 bases fit TRBD2. V shed 1 base and J 7 bases; nucleotides not matched to a gene: 13. Germline CDR1 and CDR2: SNHLY and FYNNEI. This CDR3 is 17 amino acids long. The CDR3 nucleotides are TGTGCCAGCAGTGAAGGACCTACTAGCGGGACCTACAATGAGCAGTACTTC. Its translation is CASSEGPTSGTYNEQYF.

This chain joins TRBV28 and TRBJ1-2; D gene unclear. V was shortened by 5 bases and J by 4 bases, with 17 bases between the two germline ends. Germline CDR1 MDHEN, CDR2 SYDVKM. This CDR3 comprises 15 residues. As DNA, the CDR3 is TGTGCCAGCAGTCGCGCCGTACAGAAGACCTATGGCTACACCTTC. Translating it yields CASSRAVQKTYGYTF.

CDR3 residues: CAISERGDTQYF. The CDR3 coding sequence is TGTGCCATCAGTGAGCGAGGAGATACGCAGTATTTT. The rearrangement uses TRBV10-3 and TRBJ2-3; D unresolved. The V gene's germline CDR1 is ENHRY and CDR2 SYGVKD. V dropped 2 bases and J dropped 5 bases, with 5 bases sitting between them. There are 12 residues in the CDR3.

This chain links TRBV7-9 with TRBJ2-3, with 9 bases aligning to TRBD1. The CDR3 is made up of 16 amino acids. Losses at the gene ends were 5 bases for V and 3 bases for J; bases not matched to a gene: 9. Germline V gives CDR1 SEHNR, CDR2 FQNEAQ (reference sequence). The CDR3 nucleotides read TGTGCCAGCAGCAATACGAACAGGGGGCATACAGATACGCAGTATTTT. Translated, it gives CASSNTNRGHTDTQYF.

Only a few counts were recorded for this clonotype. The rearrangement joins TRBV11-1 to TRBJ2-4; 8 bases align to TRBD1. Gene TRBJ2-7 matches the end of the DNA better, so the J call may be wrong. CDR1 is SGHAT and CDR2 is FQDESV in the germline V gene (reference sequence). The CDR3 runs 14 residues. The CDR3 sequence: CASSLGQGLVEQYF. The CDR3 bases are TGTGCCAGCAGCTTAGGACAGGGGCTCGTCGAGCAGTACTTC.

Note on this clonotype: At one end, the junction sequence differs from germline, possibly due to a read error. This chain joins TRBV6-2 or TRBV6-3 and TRBJ2-3; the D is unclear. Germline V CDR1 and CDR2: MNHEY, SVGEGT. This CDR3 has 12 residues. The CDR3 nucleotides read TGTGCCGGCAGCCTAATCCCAGATACGCAGTATTTT. Its protein is CAGSLIPDTQYF.

V is TRBV7-2 and J is TRBJ2-7; 9 bases align to TRBD1. V gave up 5 bases and J gave up 4 bases; unmatched junction bases: 6. There are 14 residues in the CDR3. Germline lookup yields CDR1 SGHTA and CDR2 FQGNSA. CDR3 region: CASSAQGASYEQYV. CDR3 DNA: TGTGCCAGCAGCGCACAGGGGGCGTCTTACGAGCAGTACGTC.

The V and J genes are TRBV7-2 and TRBJ1-1; D is unclear. Germline loops: CDR1 SGHTA, CDR2 FQGNSA. The germline V and J ends were trimmed by 6 bases and 3 bases, with 11 bases remaining between them. The CDR3 length is 13 residues. The CDR3 protein is CASSDRGDTEAFF. CDR3 coding DNA: TGTGCCAGCAGTGATCGCGGGGACACTGAAGCTTTCTTT.

The rearrangement joins TRBV20-1 to TRBJ2-1; D ambiguous. The DNA end is a closer match to TRBJ2-7, so the J assignment may be wrong. The germline V gene has CDR1 DFQATT and CDR2 SNEGSKA (reference sequence). The CDR3 has 14 amino acids. The DNA of the CDR3 is TGCAGTGCTAGGGGGTTAAGCTCCTACAATGAGCAGTACTTC. Protein sequence: CSARGLSSYNEQYF.

This chain links TRBV25-1 with TRBJ2-3; 10 bases map to TRBD2. Germline assignment: CDR1 MGHDK and CDR2 SYGVNS. Trimming removed 4 bases from V and 4 bases from J; junction bases left unmatched: 5. The CDR3 covers 15 residues. As DNA, the CDR3 is TGTGCCAGCAGTGCTAGCGGGAGTATGGCAGATACGCAGTATTTT. Translation gives CASSASGSMADTQYF.

This chain connects TRBV15 to TRBJ2-7, with D tentatively TRBD1 (5 bases). Trimming left V 3 bases short and J 7 bases short, with 10 bases between. This CDR3 spans 12 amino acids. Germline assignment: CDR1 LNHNV and CDR2 YYDKDF (reference sequence). This chain's CDR3 is CATSSQGNEQYF. CDR3 DNA: TGTGCCACCAGCAGCCAGGGAAATGAGCAGTACTTC. Together with reference TRBV15 and TRBJ2-7, the CDR3 gives the full variable domain: DAMVIQNPRYQVTQFGKPVTLSCSQTLNHNVMYWYQQKSSQAPKLLFHYYDKDFNNEADTPDNFQSRRPNTSFCFLDIRSPGLGDTAMYLCATSSQGNEQYFGPGTRLTVT.

This clonotype was counted once. Compared with germline, one end of the junction differs, possibly owing to a read error. This chain connects TRBV4-3 to TRBJ2-4; tentatively, D is TRBD2 (7 bases). This CDR3 is built from 15 residues. Germline V gene lookup returns CDR1 LGHNA and CDR2 YSLEER. CDR3 amino acids: CASSLGGGGENSQYF. In nucleotides, the CDR3 is TGCGCCAGCAGCCTCGGTGGCGGGGGCGAAAACAGTCAGTACTTC.

This clonotype turned up a few times. This chain connects TRBV12-3 or TRBV12-4 to TRBJ2-5, with 14 bases fitting TRBD2. The J call may be wrong; the DNA end is better matched by TRBJ2-7. This CDR3 is built from 18 residues. Written as DNA, the CDR3 is TGTGCCAGCAGTTCCTCGACTAGCGGGAGGGGTCTTAACTACGAGCAGTACTTC. Residues: CASSSSTSGRGLNYEQYF.

This clonotype was detected only a few times. The rearrangement joins TRBV29-1 to TRBJ2-1; tentatively, D is TRBD2 (5 bases). CDR1 is SQVTM and CDR2 is ANQGSEA in the germline V gene. Trimming pared 4 bases from V and 8 bases from J, leaving 18 bases between. The CDR3 is made up of 14 amino acids. As DNA, the CDR3 is TGCAGCGTTGTGTCGCGGGTCGCGGTAGATGAGCAGTTCTTC. Residues: CSVVSRVAVDEQFF.

The V call is TRBV7-2, the J call TRBJ1-1; no firm D call. Germline V gene data show CDR1 as SGHTA and CDR2 as FQGNSA. Trimming stripped 3 bases from V and 4 bases from J, with 15 bases between. The CDR3 has 15 residues. CDR3 in amino acids: CASSFGSVRSTEAFF. The CDR3 DNA is TGTGCCAGCAGCTTTGGGTCGGTGAGAAGCACTGAAGCTTTCTTT.

This clonotype was seen a handful of times. The CDR3: CSAKWTGTDTQYF. The CDR3 DNA follows: TGCAGTGCTAAGTGGACGGGCACAGATACGCAGTATTTT. V is TRBV20-1 and J is TRBJ2-3, with D hard to call. This CDR3 is 13 amino acids long. Trimming took 4 bases from V and 1 from J, leaving 9 bases between them. Germline values: CDR1 DFQATT, CDR2 SNEGSKA (reference sequence).

This clonotype has a handful of counts. This chain connects TRBV28 to TRBJ2-4; a possible D gene is TRBD1 (5 bases). The end of the DNA is better explained by TRBJ2-7, so the J call may be wrong. Germline V CDR1 and CDR2: MDHEN, SYDVKM. The CDR3 sequence is 11 residues long. The CDR3: CASSRVYEQYF. Here the CDR3 DNA reads TGTGCCAGCAGCAGGGTCTACGAGCAGTACTTC.